This paragraph reports one T cell receptor (beta chain). CDR3 length: 12 residues. V dropped 7 bases and J dropped 2 bases, with 10 bases sitting between them. Germline V gives CDR1 SQVTM, CDR2 ANQGSEA. Assay: immunoSEQ multiplex PCR; the TCRdb copy retains only in-frame clones and omits some. Here the sample spans 2 million to 3 million clones, roughly nine tenths being singletons. The data belong to a study of shared clonotypes between healthy human individuals. Input material: naive CD4+ T cells sorted from blood. Noted subset: CD45RA+ positively selected. The chain joins TRBV29-1 to TRBJ2-3; D is undetermined. The TCR was taken from a man aged 18-30 years in good health. The CDR3 region has the DNA TGCAGCGCTTCCCGACTCACAGATACGCAGTATTTT. Amino acid sequence: CSASRLTDTQYF.